The 8 T cell receptor beta chains given below trace back to one sample, sequenced in a study of blood T cell repertoires in COVID-19. Repertoires were generated with immunoSEQ multiplex PCR, while TCRdb's copy carries only in-frame clones and drops some. The sample has 110,000 to 150,000 clones, 84% seen once; the top ten hold roughly 1.7%. The sequenced sample consisted of PBMCs or T cells enriched from blood (not recorded which). The receptors were gathered from a woman between 18 and 29 years old who had been exposed to COVID-19.

The rearrangement uses TRBV5-4 and TRBJ2-5; 8 nucleotides agree with TRBD1. Germline CDR1 is SGHNT and CDR2 is YYREEE (reference sequence). The CDR3 length is 15 residues. J was trimmed by 10 bases and V by 4 bases; bases with no gene match: 15. The CDR3 DNA reads TGTGCCAGCAGCCAACCAGACAGGGGCCCCCGGGGCCAGTACTTC. This gives the protein CASSQPDRGPRGQYF.

The chain has TRBV6-5 and TRBJ1-2, with TRBD1 as a possible D gene (6 bases). V was trimmed by 7 bases and J by 0 bases, leaving 12 bases between them. Per germline, CDR1 MNHEY and CDR2 SVGAGI. The CDR3 runs 14 residues. The CDR3 sequence is CASTPGTTNYGYTF. The CDR3 bases are TGTGCCAGCACCCCAGGGACAACTAACTATGGCTACACCTTC.

The chain joins TRBV27 to TRBJ1-2; the match to TRBD1 covers 7 bases. V lost 5 bases, J lost 7 bases, and 10 bases stayed unmatched. CDR3 length: 14 amino acids. Germline V gene data show CDR1 as MNHEY and CDR2 as SMNVEV (reference sequence). The chain's CDR3 is CASSTDRPQGGYTF. CDR3 DNA: TGTGCCAGCAGTACGGACAGGCCGCAGGGTGGCTACACCTTC.

The J gene is TRBJ2-3, the V gene TRBV6-4, with D tentatively TRBD2 (5 bases). The V gene lost 3 bases and the J gene lost 0 bases, with 7 bases spanning the gap. This CDR3 is 14 amino acids long. The germline gives CDR1 MRHNA, CDR2 SNTAGT. CDR3 DNA sequence: TGTGCCAGCAGTGATCGGGGAAGCACAGATACGCAGTATTTT. Translation: CASSDRGSTDTQYF.

This clone was counted between two and nine times. CDR3 region: CAWRTQLSSGNTIYF. CDR3 sequence (DNA): TGTGCCTGGCGGACTCAACTAAGCTCTGGAAACACCATATATTTT. The V gene is TRBV30, the J gene TRBJ1-3, with D unresolved. The CDR3 covers 15 residues. Germline CDR1 GTSNPN, CDR2 SVGIG (reference sequence). Trimming removed 5 bases at V and 0 bases at J, with 14 bases between.

This clone showed up just once. This chain links TRBV2 with TRBJ2-5, with TRBD2 identical over 13 bases. The CDR3 loop spans 17 amino acids. V shed 1 base and J 1 base; nucleotides not matched to a gene: 3. Germline CDR1 is SNHLY and CDR2 is FYNNEI. The CDR3 here is CASSEGRLAGGQETQYF. The DNA of the CDR3 is TGTGCCAGCAGTGAAGGGAGACTAGCGGGGGGCCAAGAGACCCAGTACTTC.

The chain carries TRBV7-2 and TRBJ1-5; 9 bases fit TRBD1. The CDR3 runs to 16 residues. From germline, CDR1 is SGHTA and CDR2 FQGNSA. With V trimmed by 4 bases and J by 1 base, 5 bases remained unmatched. This chain's CDR3 is CASSSGQGRSNQPQHF. The CDR3 bases are TGTGCCAGCAGCTCGGGACAGGGAAGGAGCAATCAGCCCCAGCATTTT.

The genes are TRBV18 and TRBJ2-3; TRBD2 agrees at 11 bases. V gave up 0 bases and J gave up 2 bases; unmatched junction bases: 7. This CDR3 region has 18 residues. Per germline, CDR1 KGHSH and CDR2 LQKENI. Written as DNA, the CDR3 is TGTGCCAGCTCACCACCGGGGACTAGCGGAGTTTTCACAGATACGCAGTATTTT. It is translated as CASSPPGTSGVFTDTQYF.